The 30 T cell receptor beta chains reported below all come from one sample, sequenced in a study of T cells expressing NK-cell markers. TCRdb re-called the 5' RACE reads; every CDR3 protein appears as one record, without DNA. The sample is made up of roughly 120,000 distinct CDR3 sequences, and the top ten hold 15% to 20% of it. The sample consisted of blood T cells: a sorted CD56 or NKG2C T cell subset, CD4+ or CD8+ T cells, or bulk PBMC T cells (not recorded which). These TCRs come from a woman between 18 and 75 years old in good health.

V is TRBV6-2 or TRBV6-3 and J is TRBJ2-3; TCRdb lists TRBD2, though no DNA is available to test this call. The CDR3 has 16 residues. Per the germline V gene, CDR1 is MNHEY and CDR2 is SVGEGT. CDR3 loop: CASSYVGDPLPDTQYF.

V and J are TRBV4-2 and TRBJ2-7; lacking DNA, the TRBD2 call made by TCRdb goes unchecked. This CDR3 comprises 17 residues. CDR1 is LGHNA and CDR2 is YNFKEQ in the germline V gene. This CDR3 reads CASSQAFVAGEDYEQYF.

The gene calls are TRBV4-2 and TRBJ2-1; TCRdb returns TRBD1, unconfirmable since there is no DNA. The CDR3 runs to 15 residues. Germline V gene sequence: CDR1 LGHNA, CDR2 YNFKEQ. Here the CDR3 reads CASTPAPGRDNEQFF.

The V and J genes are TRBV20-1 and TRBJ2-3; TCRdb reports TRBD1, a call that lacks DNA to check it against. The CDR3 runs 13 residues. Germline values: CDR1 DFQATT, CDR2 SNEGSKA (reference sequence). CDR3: CSASPGGTDTQYF.

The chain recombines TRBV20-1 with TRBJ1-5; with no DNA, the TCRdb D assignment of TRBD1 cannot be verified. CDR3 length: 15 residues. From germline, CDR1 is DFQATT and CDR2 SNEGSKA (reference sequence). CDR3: CSAPRDLNSNQPQHF.

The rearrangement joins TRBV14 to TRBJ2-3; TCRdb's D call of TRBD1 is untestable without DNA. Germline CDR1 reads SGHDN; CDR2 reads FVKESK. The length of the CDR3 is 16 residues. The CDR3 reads CASSQGPDRSIDTQYF.

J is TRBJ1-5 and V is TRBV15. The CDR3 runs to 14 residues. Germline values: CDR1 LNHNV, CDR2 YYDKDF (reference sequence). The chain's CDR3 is CATSRRAANQPQHF.

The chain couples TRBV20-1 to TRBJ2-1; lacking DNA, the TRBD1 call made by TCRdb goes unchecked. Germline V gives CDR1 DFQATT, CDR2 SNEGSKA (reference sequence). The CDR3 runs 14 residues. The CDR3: CSASKGQEFNEQFF.

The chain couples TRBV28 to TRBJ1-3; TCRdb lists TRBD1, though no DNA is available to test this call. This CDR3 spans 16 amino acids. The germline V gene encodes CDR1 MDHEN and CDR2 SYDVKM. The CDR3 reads CASSLGTGGTGNTIYF.

CDR3 amino acids: CASSQRRQGRNTEAFF. This chain connects TRBV3-1 to TRBJ1-1; the TCRdb D gene call, TRBD1, has no DNA to confirm it. CDR1 and CDR2 (germline): LGHDT, YNNKEL (reference sequence). This CDR3 spans 16 amino acids.

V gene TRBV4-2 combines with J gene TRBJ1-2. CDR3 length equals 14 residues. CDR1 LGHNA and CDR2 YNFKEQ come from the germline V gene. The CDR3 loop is CASSQDVSIYGYTF.

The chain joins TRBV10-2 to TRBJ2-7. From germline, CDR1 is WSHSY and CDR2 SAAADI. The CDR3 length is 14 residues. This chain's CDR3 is CASSGSGDSYEQYF.

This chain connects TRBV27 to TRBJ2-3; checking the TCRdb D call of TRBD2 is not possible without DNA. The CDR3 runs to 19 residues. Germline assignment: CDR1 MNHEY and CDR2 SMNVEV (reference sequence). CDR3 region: CASSPSPGLAGAHTDTQYF.

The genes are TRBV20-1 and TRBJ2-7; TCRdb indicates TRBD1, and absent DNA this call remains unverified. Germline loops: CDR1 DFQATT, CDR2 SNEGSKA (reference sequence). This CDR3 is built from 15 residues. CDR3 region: CSASHDRVSSYEQYF.

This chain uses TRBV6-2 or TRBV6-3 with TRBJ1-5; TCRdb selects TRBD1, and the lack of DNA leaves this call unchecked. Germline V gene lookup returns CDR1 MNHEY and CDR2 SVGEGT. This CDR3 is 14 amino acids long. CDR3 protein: CAIRQSGYIKPQHF.

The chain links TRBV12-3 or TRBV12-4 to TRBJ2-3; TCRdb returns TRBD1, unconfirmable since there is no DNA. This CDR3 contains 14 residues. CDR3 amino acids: CASSLRQNTDTQYF.

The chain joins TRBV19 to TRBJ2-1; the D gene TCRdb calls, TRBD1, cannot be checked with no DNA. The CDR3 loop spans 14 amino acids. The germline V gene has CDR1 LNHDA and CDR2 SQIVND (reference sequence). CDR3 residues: CATSGQETYNEQFF.

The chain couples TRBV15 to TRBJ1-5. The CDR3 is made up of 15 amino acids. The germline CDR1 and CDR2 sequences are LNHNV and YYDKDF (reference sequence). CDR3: CATSRERAANQPQHF.

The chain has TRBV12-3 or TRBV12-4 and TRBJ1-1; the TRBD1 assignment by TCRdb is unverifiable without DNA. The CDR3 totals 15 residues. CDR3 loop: CASSLDRALNTEAFF.

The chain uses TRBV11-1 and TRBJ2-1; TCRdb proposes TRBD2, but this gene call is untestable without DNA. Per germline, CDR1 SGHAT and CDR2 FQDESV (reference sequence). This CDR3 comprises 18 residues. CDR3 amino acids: CASSLVVKGTDPYNEQFF.

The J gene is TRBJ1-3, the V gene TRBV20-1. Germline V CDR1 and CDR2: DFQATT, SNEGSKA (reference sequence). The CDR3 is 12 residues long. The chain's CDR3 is CSARSVGNTIYF.

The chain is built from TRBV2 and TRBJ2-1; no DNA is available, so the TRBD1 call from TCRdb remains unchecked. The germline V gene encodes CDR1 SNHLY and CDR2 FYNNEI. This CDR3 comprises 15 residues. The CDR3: CASSLGGAGLGEQFF. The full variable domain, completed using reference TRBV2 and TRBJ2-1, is EPEVTQTPSHQVTQMGQEVILRCVPISNHLYFYWYRQILGQKVEFLVSFYNNEISEKSEIFDDQFSVERPDGSNFTLKIRSTKLEDSAMYFCASSLGGAGLGEQFFGPGTRLTVL.

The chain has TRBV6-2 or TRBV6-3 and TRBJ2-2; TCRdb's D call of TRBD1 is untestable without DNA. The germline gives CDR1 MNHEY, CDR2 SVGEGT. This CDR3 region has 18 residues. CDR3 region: CASRLTLTGGDYTGELVF.

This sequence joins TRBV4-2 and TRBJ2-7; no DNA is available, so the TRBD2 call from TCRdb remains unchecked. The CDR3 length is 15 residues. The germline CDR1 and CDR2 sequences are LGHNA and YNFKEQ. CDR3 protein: CASSQSRLVPYEQYF.

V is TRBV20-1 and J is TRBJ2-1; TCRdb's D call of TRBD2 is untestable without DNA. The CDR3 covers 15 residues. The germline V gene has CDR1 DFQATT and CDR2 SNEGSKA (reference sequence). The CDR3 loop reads CSARDRTSGPYEQFF.

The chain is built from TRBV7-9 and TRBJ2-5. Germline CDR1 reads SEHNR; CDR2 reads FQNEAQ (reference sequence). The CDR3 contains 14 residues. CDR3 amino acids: CASSLAISQETQYF.

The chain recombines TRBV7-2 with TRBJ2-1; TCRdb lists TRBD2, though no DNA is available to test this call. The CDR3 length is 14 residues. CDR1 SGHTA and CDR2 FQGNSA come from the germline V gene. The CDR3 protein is CASSPWTDYNEQFF.

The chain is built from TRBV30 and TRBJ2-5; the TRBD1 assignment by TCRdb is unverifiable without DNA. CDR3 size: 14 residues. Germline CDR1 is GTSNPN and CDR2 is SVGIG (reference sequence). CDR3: CAWSAGQDAETQYF.

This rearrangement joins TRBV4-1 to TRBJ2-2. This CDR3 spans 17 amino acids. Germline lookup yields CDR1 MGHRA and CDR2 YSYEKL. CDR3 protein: CASSQDRSSAITGELFF.

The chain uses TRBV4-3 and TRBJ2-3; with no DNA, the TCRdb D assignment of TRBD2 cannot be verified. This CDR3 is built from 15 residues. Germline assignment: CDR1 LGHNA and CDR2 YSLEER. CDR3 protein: CASSQDRVGEDTQYF.